The sequence of this T cell receptor beta chain was determined in a study of beta chain features in type 1 diabetes. Only one heparinised blood draw was taken per donor, and its volume averaged about 120 mL. The V segment lost 7 bases and the J segment 0 bases; nucleotides outside the gene matches: 11. This CDR3 has 19 residues. The germline gives CDR1 SNHLY, CDR2 FYNNEI. This clone occurred a few times. All of the isolated RNA was reverse transcribed, so expressed TCRB transcripts were sequenced. The repertoire was sequenced with immunoSEQ multiplex PCR; TCRdb's copy has only in-frame clones and lacks some. The sample contains 200,000 to 250,000 clones, over 8.5% of which appear only once.

This clonotype was sampled from a young woman in good health. This chain uses TRBV2 with TRBJ2-1, with 14 bases lining up with TRBD2. The sequencing sample was made of naive CD4+ T cells from blood. The CDR3 region has the DNA TGTGCCAGCACCCTTAGGACTAGCGGGAGGTCAAACTCCTACAATGAGCAGTTCTTC. It yields the protein CASTLRTSGRSNSYNEQFF. Filled out from reference TRBV2 and TRBJ2-1, the complete variable domain reads EPEVTQTPSHQVTQMGQEVILRCVPISNHLYFYWYRQILGQKVEFLVSFYNNEISEKSEIFDDQFSVERPDGSNFTLKIRSTKLEDSAMYFCASTLRTSGRSNSYNEQFFGPGTRLTVL.